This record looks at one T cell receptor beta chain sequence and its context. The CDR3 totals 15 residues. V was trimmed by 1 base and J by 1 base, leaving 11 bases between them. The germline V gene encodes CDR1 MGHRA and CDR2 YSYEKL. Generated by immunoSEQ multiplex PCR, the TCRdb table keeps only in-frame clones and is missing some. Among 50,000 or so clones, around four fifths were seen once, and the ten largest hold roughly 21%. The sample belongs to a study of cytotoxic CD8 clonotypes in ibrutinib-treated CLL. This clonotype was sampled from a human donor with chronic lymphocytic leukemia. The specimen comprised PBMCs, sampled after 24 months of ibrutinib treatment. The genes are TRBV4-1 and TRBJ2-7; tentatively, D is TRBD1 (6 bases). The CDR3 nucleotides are TGCGCCAGCAGCCAAGTCGTAACAGGGTCCTACGAGCAGTACTTC. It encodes CASSQVVTGSYEQYF.